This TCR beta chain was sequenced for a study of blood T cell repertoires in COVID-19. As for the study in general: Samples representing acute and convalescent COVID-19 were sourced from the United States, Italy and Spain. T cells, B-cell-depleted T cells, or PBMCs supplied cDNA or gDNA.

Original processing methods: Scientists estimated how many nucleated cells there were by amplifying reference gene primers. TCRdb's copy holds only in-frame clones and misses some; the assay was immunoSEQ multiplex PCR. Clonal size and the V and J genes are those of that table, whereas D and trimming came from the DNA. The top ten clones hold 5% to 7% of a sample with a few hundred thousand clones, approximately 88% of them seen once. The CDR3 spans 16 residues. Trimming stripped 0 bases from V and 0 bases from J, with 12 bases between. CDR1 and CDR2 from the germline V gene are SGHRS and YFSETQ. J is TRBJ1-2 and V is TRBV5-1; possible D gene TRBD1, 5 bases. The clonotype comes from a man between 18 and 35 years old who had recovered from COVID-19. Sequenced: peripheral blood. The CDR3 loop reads CASSLEGSGANYGYTF. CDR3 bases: TGCGCCAGCAGCTTGGAAGGGTCGGGGGCTAACTATGGCTACACCTTC.